The 14 T cell receptor beta chains listed next were all sequenced from one sample in a study of Ad26.COV2.S vaccination and SARS-CoV-2 variants. The treatment is: around 19 received Ad26.COV2.S at low or high dose, single or two shots; a few received placebo; per-sample allocation not given. Sampling happened 63 days after the first vaccine or placebo injection. This table comes from immunoSEQ multiplex PCR, and its TCRdb copy is limited to in-frame clones, with some not included. The sample carries some 640,000 clones, approximately 88% recorded once. The input for sequencing was peripheral blood, taken in a trial of Ad26.COV2.S vaccine versus placebo. The origin of the receptors is a person between 18 and 59 years old who received the Ad26.COV2.S COVID-19 vaccine or a placebo.

In DNA, the CDR3 is TGCAGTGCTAGTATTCCACTAGCGGGAACAGATACGCAGTATTTT. It encodes CSASIPLAGTDTQYF. This chain joins TRBV20-1 and TRBJ2-3; 10 bases match TRBD2. Germline V gene data show CDR1 as DFQATT and CDR2 as SNEGSKA (reference sequence). Germline trimming cut 3 bases from V and 3 bases from J; bases unmatched to any gene: 6. The CDR3 is 15 amino acids.

Note on this clone: A junction end diverges from the germline sequence, so it may reflect a read error. The chain uses TRBV9 and TRBJ2-1; the D is unclear. The CDR3 is made up of 15 amino acids. The V gene's germline CDR1 is SGDLS and CDR2 YYNGEE. CDR3 in amino acids: CASSPRLGSHNEQFF. The CDR3 DNA follows: TGTGCCAGCAGCCCGCGACTGGGCTCCCACAATGAGCAGTTCTTC.

J is TRBJ1-1 and V is TRBV11-2; possibly TRBD1 for D (5 bases). This CDR3 comprises 18 residues. Germline CDR1 and CDR2: SGHAT and FQNNGV. V was cut by 0 bases and J by 4 bases, with 21 bases left in between. The CDR3 nucleotides read TGTGCCAGCAGCTTAGATCGGCCAGGGCTCGATCTTAGCACTGAAGCTTTCTTT. Protein product: CASSLDRPGLDLSTEAFF.

This rearrangement joins TRBV27 to TRBJ1-5, with D unclear. V was trimmed by 6 bases and J by 3 bases, leaving 9 bases between them. The V gene's germline CDR1 is MNHEY and CDR2 SMNVEV (reference sequence). The CDR3 runs 13 residues. CDR3 sequence (DNA): TGTGCCAGCAGCGAAAAGCCCAATCAGCCCCAGCATTTT. Translation gives CASSEKPNQPQHF.

The chain couples TRBV6-2 or TRBV6-3 to TRBJ1-1; 7 nucleotides agree with TRBD1. Germline lookup yields CDR1 MNHEY and CDR2 SVGEGT. Trimming at V came to 6 bases and at J to 7 bases, leaving 8 bases not matched to a gene. The CDR3 is made up of 13 amino acids. The CDR3 DNA reads TGTGCCAGCAGCTCCACCCAGGGGGGTGAAGCTTTCTTT. Translation: CASSSTQGGEAFF.

The V gene is TRBV6-5, the J gene TRBJ2-7, with no clear D. This CDR3 region has 13 residues. The germline V gene has CDR1 MNHEY and CDR2 SVGAGI. Trimming shortened V by 6 bases and J by 5 bases, and 14 bases separated the two germline ends. In nucleotides, the CDR3 is TGTGCCAGCAGCCTCCAGGTGTGGGACGAGCAGTACTTC. It specifies CASSLQVWDEQYF.

The CDR3 reads CASSEDSGASVAQYF. In DNA form, the CDR3 reads TGTGCCAGCAGTGAGGATAGCGGGGCTTCGGTGGCCCAGTACTTC. V is TRBV2 and J is TRBJ2-5; 8 bases match TRBD2. Per the germline V gene, CDR1 is SNHLY and CDR2 is FYNNEI. The CDR3 contains 15 residues. V was pared by 3 bases and J by 9 bases, with 12 bases of the junction left unmatched.

CDR3 in amino acids: CASIQPSSNYGYTF. CDR3 sequence (DNA): TGTGCCAGTATTCAGCCTAGTTCTAACTATGGCTACACCTTC. The J gene is TRBJ1-2, the V gene TRBV19; D not certain. Germline values: CDR1 LNHDA, CDR2 SQIVND (reference sequence). This CDR3 is built from 14 residues. Trimming left V 7 bases short and J 0 bases short, with 12 bases between.

This clone appeared a single time. The chain combines TRBV7-9 with TRBJ1-1; perhaps TRBD1 as D (6 bases). V was shortened by 2 bases and J by 7 bases, with 11 bases between the two germline ends. The germline V gene encodes CDR1 SEHNR and CDR2 FQNEAQ (reference sequence). The CDR3 covers 13 residues. This CDR3 reads CASSLWSTGEAFF. The DNA for the CDR3 is TGTGCCAGCAGCTTATGGTCGACAGGTGAAGCTTTCTTT.

The chain uses TRBV11-1 and TRBJ1-1; D remains ambiguous. The germline V gene encodes CDR1 SGHAT and CDR2 FQDESV (reference sequence). Between the trimmed V and J ends, which lost 2 bases and 1 base, there was a span of 8 bases. The length of the CDR3 is 14 residues. The CDR3 here is CASSLFVGNTEAFF. CDR3 sequence (DNA): TGTGCCAGCAGCTTATTCGTGGGGAACACTGAAGCTTTCTTT.

The sample holds a few counts of this clone. CDR3 amino acids: CASGTSPDTQYF. The DNA of the CDR3 is TGTGCCAGTGGGACTAGCCCAGATACGCAGTATTTT. The chain carries TRBV19 and TRBJ2-3, with 9 bases that match TRBD2. J was trimmed by 4 bases and V by 8 bases; bases with no gene match: 1. Germline CDR1 and CDR2: LNHDA and SQIVND (reference sequence). This CDR3 spans 12 amino acids.

The rearrangement uses TRBV7-9 and TRBJ2-2; D is uncertain. Trimming took 4 bases from V and 0 from J, leaving 9 bases between them. Germline-derived CDR1 and CDR2 are SEHNR and FQNEAQ (reference sequence). The length of the CDR3 is 15 residues. CDR3 protein: CASSSYGSNTGELFF. CDR3 nucleotides: TGTGCCAGCAGCTCGTACGGGTCGAACACCGGGGAGCTGTTTTTT. The full variable domain, completed using reference TRBV7-9 and TRBJ2-2, is DTGVSQNPRHKITKRGQNVTFRCDPISEHNRLYWYRQTLGQGPEFLTYFQNEAQLEKSRLLSDRFSAERPKGSFSTLEIQRTEQGDSAMYLCASSSYGSNTGELFFGEGSRLTVL.

This chain uses TRBV5-6 with TRBJ1-2; 10 nucleotides match TRBD1. Germline trimming cut 4 bases from V and 6 bases from J; bases unmatched to any gene: 12. The germline gives CDR1 SGHDT, CDR2 YYEEEE. The CDR3 runs 16 residues. This CDR3 reads CASSRPGTGAANGYTF. In DNA form, the CDR3 reads TGTGCCAGCAGCCGCCCCGGGACAGGGGCCGCGAATGGCTACACCTTC.

V and J are TRBV12-3 or TRBV12-4 and TRBJ1-4, with unresolved D. Trimming stripped 8 bases from V and 2 bases from J, with 9 bases between. The CDR3 contains 13 residues. CDR3: CASRGRTNEKLFF. The CDR3 DNA reads TGTGCCAGCCGAGGGAGGACTAATGAAAAACTGTTTTTT.